These T cell receptor beta chains were read from a single sample in a study of CD8 T cells in ankylosing spondylitis. TCRdb analysed the 5' RACE reads with MiXCR anew, one entry per CDR3 protein. The sample records around 490,000 distinct CDR3 sequences, about 5.2% being singletons. Sequenced: blood, either unsorted or a sorted T cell fraction (not recorded which). The receptors come from a male donor with ankylosing spondylitis. Each CDR3 is given with its conserved first and last residue. Each record gives: D gene, V gene, clone size, CDR3 length, J gene, CDR3 DNA, CDR3 protein. A D gene is named only where the DNA matches it firmly. Size tells how often a clone was seen (once, few, many) or the class of an expanded clone, and some rows leave it out.

D: TRBD2; V: TRBV6-1; size: many; length: 17; J: TRBJ2-7; DNA: TGTGCCAGCAGTCCCCGGACTAGCGGGAGGGGTGCCTACGAGCAGTACTTC; CDR3: CASSPRTSGRGAYEQYF
D: -; V: TRBV29-1; size: -; length: 13; J: TRBJ1-5; DNA: TGCAGCACCATGCAGGGGTGGGGTCAGCCCCAGCATTTT; CDR3: CSTMQGWGQPQHF
D: -; V: TRBV4-2; size: -; length: 16; J: TRBJ2-5; DNA: TGTGCCAGCAGCCCCAGACAGGTCGAAGTAGGGGAGACCCAGTACTTC; CDR3: CASSPRQVEVGETQYF
D: TRBD1; V: TRBV5-6; size: many; length: 18; J: TRBJ1-6; DNA: TGTGCCAGCAGACCGGGACAGGGGGTACGGTCCTATAATTCACCCCTCCACTTT; CDR3: CASRPGQGVRSYNSPLHF
D: -; V: TRBV5-1; size: few; length: 14; J: TRBJ2-6; DNA: TGCGCCAGCAGCCCCCAATCCGGGGCCAACGTCCTGACTTTC; CDR3: CASSPQSGANVLTF
D: -; V: TRBV28; size: many; length: 13; J: TRBJ2-7; DNA: TGTGCCAGCAGTTTATGGTCCAGGGTGGAGCAGTACTTC; CDR3: CASSLWSRVEQYF
D: -; V: TRBV20-1; size: -; length: 13; J: TRBJ2-1; DNA: TGCAGTGTTCGGCGTCTAGCTGTTAGGGCGCAGTTCTTC; CDR3: CSVRRLAVRAQFF
D: -; V: TRBV4-3; size: few; length: 15; J: TRBJ1-1; DNA: TGCGCCAGCAGCCAAGCAGGCAGGGGAGTTACTGAAGCTTTCTTT; CDR3: CASSQAGRGVTEAFF
D: TRBD2; V: TRBV27; size: many; length: 16; J: TRBJ2-1; DNA: TGTGCCAGCAGTTTATGGTTAGCGGGAGAATACAATGAGCAGTTCTTC; CDR3: CASSLWLAGEYNEQFF
D: TRBD1; V: TRBV12-3/TRBV12-4; size: many; length: 14; J: TRBJ1-4; DNA: TGTGCCAGCAGTCCGACAGGGCTTAATGAAAAACTGTTTTTT; CDR3: CASSPTGLNEKLFF
D: TRBD1; V: TRBV5-1; size: many; length: 16; J: TRBJ2-3; DNA: TGCGCCAGCAGCTTGGGGCGGACAGGGGTCACAGATACGCAGTATTTT; CDR3: CASSLGRTGVTDTQYF
D: -; V: TRBV28; size: -; length: 17; J: TRBJ2-2; DNA: TGTGCCAGCAGCACCCTGGCGGGGGCTGGTGATTTCGGGGAGCTGTTTTTT; CDR3: CASSTLAGAGDFGELFF
D: TRBD2; V: TRBV5-1; size: many; length: 15; J: TRBJ2-1; DNA: TGCGCCAGCAGCGCGGGACTAGCGGGCTACAATGAGCAGTTCTTC; CDR3: CASSAGLAGYNEQFF
D: TRBD2; V: TRBV28; size: few; length: 16; J: TRBJ2-7; DNA: TGTGCCAGCAGTTTATGGGCGGGAGCAAGGTCCTACGAGCAGTACTTC; CDR3: CASSLWAGARSYEQYF
D: -; V: TRBV7-9; size: many; length: 13; J: TRBJ2-2; DNA: TGTGCCAGCAGCTTAGGACTAATCGGGGAGCTGTTTTTT; CDR3: CASSLGLIGELFF
D: TRBD1; V: TRBV5-5; size: few; length: 17; J: TRBJ1-5; DNA: TGTGCCAGCAGCTTGGATGTAGGGGGCCTATTCAATCAGCCCCAGCATTTT; CDR3: CASSLDVGGLFNQPQHF
D: -; V: TRBV7-9; size: many; length: 15; J: TRBJ1-2; DNA: TGTGCCAGCAGCTTAGGGTTTACGGACGCTAACGGCTACACCTTC; CDR3: CASSLGFTDANGYTF
D: -; V: TRBV5-6; size: many; length: 15; J: TRBJ2-1; DNA: TGTGCCAGCAGCTTGTCTCCGAGCTCCTACAATGAGCAGTTCTTC; CDR3: CASSLSPSSYNEQFF